The sample holds many counts of the clone carrying this T cell receptor beta chain. Its antigen is not identified. This sample was taken from a study of identical twins. With 2 bases clipped from V and 5 bases from J, the junction kept 7 bases outside the gene matches. Germline V gene sequence: CDR1 DFQATT, CDR2 SNEGSKA (reference sequence). CDR3 size: 15 residues. The cDNA had a unique molecular identifier and a template-switch universal primer site. TCRdb reprocessed the 5' RACE reads with MiXCR, giving one entry per CDR3 protein. Counted here are around 160,000 distinct CDR3 sequences, roughly 3.5% occurring once; the ten biggest clones make up 8.1%. The study, taken as a whole, reports: Memory repertoires showed no such pattern, whereas abundant cord blood beta clonotypes carried fewer insertions. Out-of-frame beta chain sequences displayed weaker excess sharing between twins. Among monozygotic twins, out-of-frame TCR alpha sharing exceeded what models predicted.

The rearrangement joins TRBV20-1 to TRBJ2-7; 12 nucleotides align to TRBD2. Sample: memory T cells sorted from blood. This TCR was recovered from a man aged 18 to 29 in good health. CDR3 coding DNA: TGCAGTGCTAGACCGACTAGCGGGAGATCCCACGAGCAGTACTTC. It codes for CSARPTSGRSHEQYF.